The entry that follows covers one TCR beta chain sequence. As yet, its antigen is unknown. CDR3 length: 13 residues. In germline, CDR1 is SGDLS, CDR2 YYNGEE. Trimming took off 0 bases at V and 2 bases at J, with 5 bases between the two ends. Primers: 60 Vbeta forward and 13 Jbeta reverse. TCRdb keeps only in-frame clones here, not all; method: immunoSEQ multiplex PCR. Here the sample table reports roughly 140,000 clones. This record comes from a study of cytomegalovirus exposure and HLA in healthy donors. Study observations and caveats: A later analysis showed that HLA-associated TCR beta chains had undergone more clonal expansion than equally common others. TCR beta chains numbering more than 150 were designated cytomegalovirus-associated.

This receptor was identified in a male donor in good health and CMV-seronegative. The rearrangement joins TRBV9 to TRBJ1-2; the D is unclear. The sample comprised PBMCs. This chain's CDR3 is CASSVDANYGYTF. The CDR3 DNA is TGTGCCAGCAGCGTAGACGCGAACTATGGCTACACCTTC.